Listed here are 11 T cell receptor beta chains from one sample, sequenced in a study of T cell responses to AZD1222 COVID-19 vaccine (dated by TCRdb to about 2021). Library preparation was by the immunoSEQ multiplex PCR assay. Imported from immuneACCESS, the table was reduced by TCRdb to in-frame sequences with V and J called. These copies leave out some clones; in studies compared against another copy, an unresolved V gene accounts for under half, and the cause of the remainder is not known. The sample table records about 130,000 clones; approximately 92% of these occur just once. The top ten hold roughly 7% of the sample. According to the study, the label for this sample's time point signals: about 28 days (+/-7) after the second vaccine dose. The sample in question was peripheral blood, obtained 28 days after the second AZD1222 dose. The receptor source for this set is an adult who received the AZD1222 COVID-19 vaccine.

The chain recombines TRBV5-4 with TRBJ1-6; no firm D call. The CDR3 has 19 residues. V was cut by 0 bases and J by 6 bases, with 22 bases left in between. Germline V gene sequence: CDR1 SGHNT, CDR2 YYREEE (reference sequence). The CDR3 sequence: CASSLAFGPTSQGNSPLHF. In nucleotides, the CDR3 is TGTGCCAGCAGCTTGGCCTTCGGACCGACTTCTCAAGGTAATTCACCCCTCCACTTT.

The V call is TRBV11-2, the J call TRBJ1-6; D ambiguous. V was clipped by 0 bases and J by 4 bases, with 19 bases between them. Germline V gene lookup returns CDR1 SGHAT and CDR2 FQNNGV. The CDR3 covers 19 residues. In DNA form, the CDR3 reads TGTGCCAGCAGCTTAGATTGGGGTTGTGGGCAACTATATAATTCACCCCTCCACTTT. It codes for CASSLDWGCGQLYNSPLHF.

The chain carries TRBV12-3 or TRBV12-4 and TRBJ2-2; perhaps D is TRBD1 or TRBD2 (5 bases each). The CDR3 is made up of 13 amino acids. Trimming removed 3 bases at V and 7 bases at J, with 9 bases between. The CDR3 DNA is TGTGCCAGCAGTTTCAGGGACGACGGGGAGCTGTTTTTT. This codes for CASSFRDDGELFF.

This clone was counted a few times. The chain recombines TRBV19 with TRBJ1-1; the match to TRBD1 covers 7 bases. The V gene end was trimmed by 4 bases and the J gene end by 0 bases; junction bases not matched to a gene: 2. This CDR3 is 14 amino acids long. CDR1 and CDR2 (germline): LNHDA, SQIVND (reference sequence). The CDR3 DNA is TGTGCCAGTAGTAGGGACAGCTTGAACACTGAAGCTTTCTTT. It specifies CASSRDSLNTEAFF. Filled out from reference TRBV19 and TRBJ1-1, the complete variable domain reads DGGITQSPKYLFRKEGQNVTLSCEQNLNHDAMYWYRQDPGQGLRLIYYSQIVNDFQKGDIAEGYSVSREKKESFPLTVTSAQKNPTAFYLCASSRDSLNTEAFFGQGTRLTVV.

The J gene is TRBJ1-2, the V gene TRBV5-1; a weak D match, TRBD1 (6 bases). Deletions cut 4 bases from V and 4 bases from J, with 20 bases between. The germline V gene has CDR1 SGHRS and CDR2 YFSETQ. CDR3 size: 16 residues. The CDR3 is CASSLGTDQGLYGYTF. The CDR3 DNA reads TGCGCCAGCAGCCTTGGGACCGACCAGGGGCTCTATGGCTACACCTTC. Full variable domain (rest looked up from reference TRBV5-1 and TRBJ1-2): KAGVTQTPRYLIKTRGQQVTLSCSPISGHRSVSWYQQTPGQGLQFLFEYFSETQRNKGNFPGRFSGRQFSNSRSEMNVSTLELGDSALYLCASSLGTDQGLYGYTFGSGTRLTVV.

The chain links TRBV30 to TRBJ1-1; D perhaps matches TRBD1 (6 bases). Trimming took off 0 bases at V and 8 bases at J, with 22 bases between the two ends. Per germline, CDR1 GTSNPN and CDR2 SVGIG (reference sequence). This CDR3 spans 16 amino acids. CDR3 residues: CAWSVPGLVRGHEAFF. Here the CDR3 DNA reads TGTGCCTGGAGTGTACCCGGGTTAGTGAGGGGACACGAAGCTTTCTTT.

This chain connects TRBV5-1 to TRBJ2-7; tentative D call: TRBD2 (6 bases). V lost 4 bases and J 6 bases, leaving 14 bases between the germline ends. Germline V lookup: CDR1 SGHRS, CDR2 YFSETQ. The CDR3 consists of 13 residues. The DNA of the CDR3 is TGCGCCAGCAGCCGAAAATCAGCGGGCGAGCAGTACTTC. Protein product: CASSRKSAGEQYF. The entire variable domain, with the rest obtained from reference TRBV5-1 and TRBJ2-7, is as follows: KAGVTQTPRYLIKTRGQQVTLSCSPISGHRSVSWYQQTPGQGLQFLFEYFSETQRNKGNFPGRFSGRQFSNSRSEMNVSTLELGDSALYLCASSRKSAGEQYFGPGTRLTVT.

Only one count was recorded for this clone. The V call is TRBV4-1, the J call TRBJ1-5, with no clear D. The germline gives CDR1 MGHRA, CDR2 YSYEKL. V lost 4 bases to trimming and J lost 2 bases, with 18 bases between them. This CDR3 has 17 amino acids. As DNA, the CDR3 is TGCGCCAGCAGCCCTTATGAACCCAGGTCAGGCAATCAGCCCCAGCATTTT. It codes for CASSPYEPRSGNQPQHF.

The chain recombines TRBV7-9 with TRBJ1-1, with D tentatively TRBD1 (5 bases). With 1 base removed from V and 1 base from J, the gap between germline ends came to 7 bases. In germline, CDR1 is SEHNR, CDR2 FQNEAQ (reference sequence). The CDR3 spans 14 residues. In DNA, the CDR3 is TGTGCCAGCAGCTTAGAGAGGGGGAACACTGAAGCTTTCTTT. The encoded protein is CASSLERGNTEAFF.

This clone appeared once. V and J are TRBV2 and TRBJ1-6, with D hard to call. This CDR3 has 13 residues. V lost 5 bases to trimming and J lost 11 bases, with 13 bases between them. The germline gives CDR1 SNHLY, CDR2 FYNNEI. CDR3 sequence: CASSQSPEAPLHF. The CDR3 region has the DNA TGTGCCAGCAGTCAAAGCCCAGAAGCACCCCTCCACTTT.

The chain combines TRBV4-1 with TRBJ2-1; weak D call: TRBD1 (5 bases). There are 16 residues in the CDR3. V gave up 0 bases and J gave up 7 bases, with 16 bases separating them. Germline CDR1 is MGHRA and CDR2 is YSYEKL. CDR3 coding DNA: TGCGCCAGCAGCCAAGAAGTCCCCTCAAAGGGGAATGAGCAGTTCTTC. Protein: CASSQEVPSKGNEQFF.